The present T cell receptor (beta chain) was sequenced within a study of early stage breast cancer tumors. Overall study context: ER+/PR+/HER2- status applied to about 70% of the 16 invasive breast tumors.

Measured with immunoSEQ multiplex PCR; TCRdb has only the in-frame clones, and not every one. This sample has just over 70,000 clones, with roughly three quarters found just once. Findings and caveats of the study: Tumor and normal breast were distinguished via blood comparison in most of the 16 patients. Tumors had roughly 2.5-fold higher T cell density and higher clonality than adjacent normal breast tissue.

Turning to this clone: Antigen unknown.

The material sequenced was blood. This TCR derives from a person aged 55-75 years with breast cancer.

The CDR3 here is CASSIFVGYGYTF. CDR3 nucleotides: TGTGCCAGCAGTATCTTTGTGGGGTATGGCTACACCTTC. The V call is TRBV28, the J call TRBJ1-2; D unclear. This CDR3 spans 13 amino acids. V lost 5 bases and J lost 5, with 12 bases in between. The germline V gene has CDR1 MDHEN and CDR2 SYDVKM.